The clone carrying this TCR beta chain showed up many times. This entry belongs to a study of CD8 T cells in ankylosing spondylitis. TCRdb processed the 5' RACE reads anew with MiXCR; each CDR3 protein has one entry. The repertoire has 200,000 to 300,000 distinct CDR3 sequences, roughly 8.6% of them found once; the top ten carry over 6.5%. Germline assignment: CDR1 LGHNA and CDR2 YSLEER. The length of the CDR3 is 16 residues. V dropped 0 bases and J dropped 5; count of bases not matched to a gene: 4. V and J are TRBV4-3 and TRBJ1-6; 7 bases agree with TRBD1. The source of this sequence is a male donor with ankylosing spondylitis or in good health (not recorded which). The sequenced sample consisted of blood, either unsorted or a sorted T cell fraction (not recorded which). CDR3 coding DNA: TGCGCCAGCAGCCAAGATCTGACAGGGAATAATTCACCCCTCCACTTT. As protein: CASSQDLTGNNSPLHF.